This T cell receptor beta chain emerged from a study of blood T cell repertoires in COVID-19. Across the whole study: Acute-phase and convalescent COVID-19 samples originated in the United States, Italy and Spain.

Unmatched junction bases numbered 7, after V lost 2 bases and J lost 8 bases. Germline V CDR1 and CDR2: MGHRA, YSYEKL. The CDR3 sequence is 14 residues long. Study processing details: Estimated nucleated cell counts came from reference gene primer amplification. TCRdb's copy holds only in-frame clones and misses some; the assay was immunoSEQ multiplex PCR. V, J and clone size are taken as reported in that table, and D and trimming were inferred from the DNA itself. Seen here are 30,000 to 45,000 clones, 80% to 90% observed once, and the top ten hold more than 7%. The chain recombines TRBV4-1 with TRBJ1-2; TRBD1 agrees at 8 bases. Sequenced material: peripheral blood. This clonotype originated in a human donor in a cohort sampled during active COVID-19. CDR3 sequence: CASSQPRQGPGYTF. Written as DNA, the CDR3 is TGCGCCAGCAGCCAACCCAGACAGGGGCCCGGCTACACCTTC.